This T cell receptor (beta chain) appears in the sequencing data of a study of blood T cells in healthy people across ages. This clonotype was detected ten times or more. V was clipped by 0 bases and J by 5 bases; unmatched bases: 10. CDR1 is DFQATT and CDR2 is SNEGSKA in the germline V gene (reference sequence). The CDR3 contains 16 residues. Primers used in a second PCR of roughly 6 to 12 cycles were a sample-barcoded 5' primer and a J-beta primer mix. A single record per CDR3 protein comes from TCRdb applying MiXCR to the 5' RACE reads. The sample contains 600,000 or so distinct CDR3 sequences, about 30% of which appear only once.

The sequence was collected from a woman of 80 years or more in good health. V gene TRBV20-1 combines with J gene TRBJ2-7; 10 bases align to TRBD1. The sequencing input was blood. The CDR3 region has the DNA TGCAGTGCTAGAGACTGGAAACGGGACAGGGGAGACGAGCAGTACTTC. Translating it yields CSARDWKRDRGDEQYF.